This TCR beta chain was identified in a study of cytomegalovirus exposure and HLA in healthy donors. Study-wide points: An ancestry cluster, one associated with Asian ancestry, reportedly showed fewer N-insertions than the approximately 670-donor mean in a later analysis.

Turning to this clone: Its antigen is still unknown.

Primers: 60 Vbeta forward and 13 Jbeta reverse. TCRdb keeps only in-frame clones here, not all; method: immunoSEQ multiplex PCR. The sample gives more than 100,000 clones, approximately 61% of which show up once; less than 3% is in the top ten. J lost 5 bases, V lost 3 bases, and 5 bases had no gene match. Germline CDR1 reads SEHNR; CDR2 reads FQNEAQ (reference sequence). The CDR3 extends over 15 amino acids. The V call is TRBV7-9, the J call TRBJ1-2, with 11 positions matching TRBD1. Sequenced input: PBMCs. The TCR sequence derives from a middle-aged woman in good health and CMV-seronegative. DNA for the CDR3: TGTGCCAGCAGCTTGGGGGACAGGGGGGATTATGGCTACACCTTC. It yields the protein CASSLGDRGDYGYTF.